What follows describes a single TCR beta chain. PCR was performed a second time for roughly 7 to 11 cycles using a sample-barcoded 5' primer and a J-beta primer mix. Each TCR beta cDNA got a 12-nucleotide random molecular identifier. Using its own MiXCR run on the 5' RACE reads, TCRdb lists one record per CDR3 protein. This table has about 640,000 distinct CDR3 sequences, around 38% appearing once. This sample was taken from a study of blood T cells in healthy people across ages. The CDR3 extends over 11 amino acids. Germline CDR1 DFQATT, CDR2 SNEGSKA (reference sequence). Peripheral blood samples of around 11 milliliters were drawn from each donor. Extraction of total RNA produced a minimum of 5.5 micrograms from each sample.

Sequences were obtained from blood. The TCR was taken from a man older than 75 in good health. The rearrangement uses TRBV20-1 and TRBJ2-4, with unresolved D. The DNA end favors TRBJ2-7, so the J call may be wrong. CDR3 nucleotide sequence: TGCAGTGCTAATTATCTATCCGAGCAGTACTTC. Translating it yields CSANYLSEQYF.